A selection of T cell receptor beta chains follows, all from one sample in a study of T cells after yellow fever vaccination. One entry per CDR3 protein, called by TCRdb with MiXCR from the 5' RACE reads. The table has 600,000 to 750,000 distinct CDR3 sequences, about 12% seen once. This material consisted of PBMCs, taken on the day of the yellow fever booster vaccination. All receptors derive from a man aged 25-45 years who received the YFV17D yellow fever vaccine. The CDR3 runs from the conserved cysteine through the conserved F or W. D genes are given only for firm matches. Expanded clones are given a class, and other clones once, few, many or no size at all.

V	J	length	D	size	DNA	CDR3
TRBV15	TRBJ2-6	17	NA	few	TGTGCCACCAGCAGAACAAGACAAGGGTCTGGGGCCAACGTCCTGACTTTC	CATSRTRQGSGANVLTF
TRBV6-2/TRBV6-3	TRBJ2-5	14	NA	few	TGTGCCAGCAGAAATAGGGAACTAGTGACCCGGGGGTACTTC	CASRNRELVTRGYF
TRBV5-1	TRBJ2-1	16	TRBD2	many	TGCGCCAGCAGCTTGGTTCTAGCGGGTTCCTACAATGAGCAGTTCTTC	CASSLVLAGSYNEQFF
TRBV12-3/TRBV12-4	TRBJ2-1	14	NA	many	TGTGCCAGCAGCTTCTCGGGTCCCTACAATGAGCAGTTCTTC	CASSFSGPYNEQFF
TRBV4-2	TRBJ1-4	15	TRBD1	NA	TGTGCCAGCAGCCAAAGTTACAGGGGCTCCGAAAAACTGTTTTTT	CASSQSYRGSEKLFF
TRBV12-3/TRBV12-4	TRBJ2-1	15	TRBD1	NA	TGTGCCAGCAGTCCGAGGACAGGACGGCTAGATGAGCAGTTCTTC	CASSPRTGRLDEQFF
TRBV7-9	TRBJ2-5	16	TRBD1	few	TGTGCCAGCAGCTTAGTAGGCACAGGGGAAGGAGAGACCCAGTACTTC	CASSLVGTGEGETQYF
TRBV5-4	TRBJ2-7	14	TRBD2	NA	TGTGCCAGCAGCGCTAATAGCGGGAGAAACGAGCAGTACTTC	CASSANSGRNEQYF
TRBV5-3	TRBJ2-1	19	TRBD1	NA	TGTGCCAGAAGCTGGCCGGGACAGGCGCCCGGGGGCTCCTACAATGAGCAGTTCTTC	CARSWPGQAPGGSYNEQFF
TRBV19	TRBJ2-1	13	NA	few	TGTGCCAGCCGGGTGGACTTGGACAATGAGCAGTTCTTC	CASRVDLDNEQFF
TRBV5-1	TRBJ2-7	17	NA	few	TGCGCCAGCAGGGAGGCTCCGGGGCCGCGGGCACTTTACGAGCAGTACTTC	CASREAPGPRALYEQYF
TRBV29-1	TRBJ2-5	11	NA	NA	TGCAGCACAAGGAAGGGGGAGACCCAGTACTTC	CSTRKGETQYF
TRBV5-1	TRBJ2-7	13	TRBD2	NA	TGCGCCAGCGGCAGCGGGACCCTCTACGAGCAGTACTTC	CASGSGTLYEQYF